The 19 T cell receptor beta chains below all came from one sample that was sequenced in a study of low-dose radiotherapy and immunotherapy resistance in tumors. Specified time point: before trial treatment. Alpha- and beta-chain coverage of first-strand cDNA came from TRAV- and TRBV-specific primers. For amplifying TCRs, the PCR ran for around 20 cycles with Phusion, which was used together with a constant-region primer and the adapter on the V primers. TCRdb fed the reads into MiXCR, producing one record per CDR3 protein. The data show 60,000 to 75,000 distinct CDR3 sequences, around 27% seen once. Sequenced here: PBMCs, sampled before treatment. These receptors all come from a male donor with rectosigmoid adenocarcinoma.

This clonotype was counted many times. CDR3 loop: CSVVGTVREQYF. CDR3 in DNA: TGCAGCGTTGTGGGGACCGTACGCGAGCAGTACTTC. The chain links TRBV29-1 to TRBJ2-7; D is tentatively TRBD1 or TRBD2 (5 bases each). CDR3 length: 12 amino acids. The germline gives CDR1 SQVTM, CDR2 ANQGSEA. Deletions cut 4 bases from V and 6 bases from J, with 13 bases between.

Concerning this clonotype: A far larger clone differs by one base, so this is likely a read error. This chain connects TRBV6-2 or TRBV6-3 to TRBJ2-1, with D hard to call. CDR1 is MNHEY and CDR2 is SVGEGT in the germline V gene. This CDR3 spans 12 amino acids. Trimming pared 11 bases from V and 10 bases from J, leaving 18 bases between. The CDR3 DNA reads TGTGCCTCCGAACAGACCTCCTACGAGCAGTTCTTC. Encoded protein: CASEQTSYEQFF.

For this clonotype: This likely traces to a read error, being one base from a far larger clone. The chain links TRBV7-9 to TRBJ1-6; maybe TRBD1 (5 bases). Per the germline V gene, CDR1 is SEHNR and CDR2 is FQNEAQ (reference sequence). This CDR3 region has 16 residues. CDR3 protein: CAISQRRVPTGSPLHF. CDR3 DNA sequence: TGTGCCATCAGCCAAAGGCGGGTTCCAACAGGTTCACCCCTCCACTTT.

This clonotype was detected ten times or more. This chain uses TRBV6-5 with TRBJ2-7, with TRBD2 matching over 8 bases. The CDR3 is 15 amino acids. The germline gives CDR1 MNHEY, CDR2 SVGAGI. J was trimmed by 2 bases and V by 4 bases; bases with no gene match: 7. CDR3 protein: CASSSPGGKAYEQYF. The CDR3 nucleotides read TGTGCCAGCAGTTCCCCGGGGGGGAAGGCCTACGAGCAGTACTTC.

This clonotype was picked up many times. V and J are TRBV29-1 and TRBJ2-7, with TRBD1 matching 7 bases. V dropped 6 bases and J dropped 5; count of bases not matched to a gene: 4. This CDR3 has 11 residues. The germline gives CDR1 SQVTM, CDR2 ANQGSEA. The CDR3 is CSVKGGHEQYF. DNA for the CDR3: TGCAGCGTAAAAGGGGGCCACGAGCAGTACTTC.

This clonotype was detected many times. The CDR3 coding sequence is TGCAGTGCTAGAGATCGGTCTAGCGGGAGTATCTATGAGCAGTTCTTC. This encodes CSARDRSSGSIYEQFF. The chain joins TRBV20-1 to TRBJ2-1, with 10 bases that match TRBD2. The CDR3 has 16 amino acids. Germline-derived CDR1 and CDR2 are DFQATT and SNEGSKA (reference sequence). The V and J ends lost 0 bases and 8 bases, in that order; junction bases with no gene match: 10.

This clonotype was observed many times. This chain joins TRBV7-9 and TRBJ2-7; 10 positions match TRBD2. There are 13 residues in the CDR3. Germline values: CDR1 SEHNR, CDR2 FQNEAQ (reference sequence). The J segment lost 5 bases and the V segment lost 6 bases, leaving 4 bases of the junction unmatched. DNA of the CDR3: TGTGCCAGCAGGGGACTAGCGCTACACGAGCAGTACTTC. This sequence encodes CASRGLALHEQYF.

The V call is TRBV5-1, the J call TRBJ1-4; TRBD1 agrees at 7 bases. After removal of 4 bases from V and 5 bases from J, the junction contained 8 bases not matched to a gene. Germline V CDR1 and CDR2: SGHRS, YFSETQ. CDR3 length: 15 residues. The DNA for the CDR3 is TGCGCCAGCAGCGCAACGGGACAGCTAAATGAAAAACTGTTTTTT. Amino acids: CASSATGQLNEKLFF.

This clonotype was recorded many times. The chain carries TRBV6-8 and TRBJ1-1; 8 nucleotides line up with TRBD1. The germline CDR1 and CDR2 sequences are MNHGY and SAAAGT. The J segment lost 1 base and the V segment lost 5 bases, leaving 9 bases of the junction unmatched. This CDR3 spans 16 amino acids. The DNA of the CDR3 is TGTGCCAGCAGTCCTTCGGTCGGACAGGGGAACACTGAAGCTTTCTTT. Translating gives CASSPSVGQGNTEAFF.

In its sample, this clonotype was seen many times. V usage is TRBV9 and J usage is TRBJ1-4; D unclear. CDR1 SGDLS and CDR2 YYNGEE come from the germline V gene. The CDR3 is 14 residues long. V was cut by 2 bases and J by 0 bases, with 5 bases left in between. In nucleotides, the CDR3 is TGTGCCAGCAGCGTTACGGCAACTAATGAAAAACTGTTTTTT. It translates to CASSVTATNEKLFF. The variable domain in full, with the rest retrieved from reference TRBV9 and TRBJ1-4, is DSGVTQTPKHLITATGQRVTLRCSPRSGDLSVYWYQQSLDQGLQFLIQYYNGEERAKGNILERFSAQQFPDLHSELNLSSLELGDSALYFCASSVTATNEKLFFGSGTQLSVL.

This clonotype was seen repeatedly, ten times or more. The chain couples TRBV2 to TRBJ2-1, with a weak D call TRBD2 (6 bases). The CDR3 spans 14 residues. V was shortened by 3 bases and J by 12 bases, with 18 bases between the two germline ends. In germline, CDR1 is SNHLY, CDR2 FYNNEI. The CDR3 loop is CASSDGGPLHGQFF. DNA of the CDR3: TGTGCCAGCAGTGACGGGGGACCCCTCCATGGGCAGTTCTTC.

This clonotype has a count of ten or more. J is TRBJ1-5 and V is TRBV7-9, with D maybe TRBD1 (6 bases). Germline values: CDR1 SEHNR, CDR2 FQNEAQ (reference sequence). The CDR3 runs to 16 residues. V was clipped by 0 bases and J by 6 bases, with 15 bases between them. CDR3 loop: CASSLAGAQVGQPQHF. As DNA, the CDR3 is TGTGCCAGCAGCTTAGCGGGGGCGCAGGTTGGTCAGCCCCAGCATTTT.

In its sample, this clonotype was seen many times. The rearrangement links TRBV5-1 to TRBJ1-6; no clear D gene. From germline, CDR1 is SGHRS and CDR2 YFSETQ. Trimming stripped 1 base from V and 7 bases from J, with 6 bases between. The CDR3 spans 13 residues. CDR3 protein: CASSLTANSPLHF. CDR3 nucleotide sequence: TGCGCCAGCAGCTTGACAGCGAATTCACCCCTCCACTTT.

This clonotype was observed at least ten times. J is TRBJ2-1 and V is TRBV14, with 14 nucleotides matching TRBD2. Germline CDR1 SGHDN, CDR2 FVKESK. This CDR3 is built from 15 residues. The junction had 0 bases not matched to a gene; V was cut back by 1 base and J by 7 bases. CDR3 nucleotides: TGTGCCAGCAGCCAAGGGACTAGCGGGAGGAATGAGCAGTTCTTC. The encoded protein is CASSQGTSGRNEQFF.

This clonotype was detected many times. The chain recombines TRBV7-2 with TRBJ2-3; 8 nucleotides line up with TRBD2. V trimming: 6 bases; J trimming: 5 bases; junction bases outside the gene matches: 10. The CDR3 runs to 15 residues. Germline CDR1 is SGHTA and CDR2 is FQGNSA. The CDR3 spells CASSFRLAGGDTQYF. Here the CDR3 DNA reads TGTGCCAGCAGTTTTAGATTGGCGGGGGGAGATACGCAGTATTTT.

The chain has TRBV5-1 and TRBJ2-2; 9 bases agree with TRBD1. CDR1 is SGHRS and CDR2 is YFSETQ in the germline V gene. This CDR3 region has 17 residues. V shed 3 bases, J shed 4 bases, and the junction held 10 bases outside the gene matches. The DNA for the CDR3 is TGCGCCAGCAGCTGGGGACAGGGCCTACTGGGCACCGGGGAGCTGTTTTTT. This encodes CASSWGQGLLGTGELFF.

This clonotype has ten or more counts. The genes are TRBV4-3 and TRBJ2-7; unclear D gene. The CDR3 is 14 amino acids. The germline V and J ends were trimmed by 2 bases and 1 base, with 9 bases remaining between them. Germline-derived CDR1 and CDR2 are LGHNA and YSLEER. In DNA form, the CDR3 reads TGCGCCAGCAGCCAATCAGCCGGGTCCTACGAGCAGTACTTC. This sequence encodes CASSQSAGSYEQYF.

This clonotype was recorded many times. This chain connects TRBV7-4 to TRBJ2-1, with a weak D call TRBD2 (5 bases). CDR1 is SGHVT and CDR2 is SQSDAQ in the germline V gene. The V and J ends lost 5 bases and 5 bases respectively, with 13 bases between them. CDR3 length: 14 amino acids. CDR3 loop: CASSRDIRNNEQFF. The CDR3 DNA sequence: TGTGCCAGCAGCCGGGATATACGGAACAATGAGCAGTTCTTC. The full variable domain, rest sourced from reference TRBV7-4 and TRBJ2-1, is GAGVSQSPRYKVAKRGRDVALRCDSISGHVTLYWYRQTLGQGSEVLTYSQSDAQRDKSGRPSGRFSAERPERSVSTLKIQRTEQGDSAVYLCASSRDIRNNEQFFGPGTRLTVL.

This clonotype was detected ten times or more. V usage is TRBV27 and J usage is TRBJ1-1; D unclear. The germline V gene has CDR1 MNHEY and CDR2 SMNVEV (reference sequence). V was pared by 5 bases and J by 9 bases, with 13 bases between. CDR3 size: 12 residues. In DNA, the CDR3 is TGTGCCAGCAGTGCAGGTCTGAGAAAAGCTTTCTTT. Amino acid sequence: CASSAGLRKAFF.